This T cell receptor beta chain was sequenced for a study of technical replicates of blood from several donors. CDR1 is DFQATT and CDR2 is SNEGSKA in the germline V gene (reference sequence). The CDR3 has 11 amino acids. V was trimmed by 3 bases and J by 8 bases, leaving 10 bases between them. Profiled with immunoSEQ multiplex PCR; TCRdb holds only in-frame clones, not every one. The sample lists roughly 68,000 clones, 85% to 90% occurring once. The chain recombines TRBV20-1 with TRBJ1-2; D is possibly TRBD1 (6 bases). Material for sequencing was PBMCs. The TCR was taken from a human donor in good health. Some clones in this sample may be carry-over from other donors' samples. This CDR3 reads CSASGTKGYTF. The CDR3 DNA follows: TGCAGTGCTAGTGGGACAAAGGGCTACACCTTC.